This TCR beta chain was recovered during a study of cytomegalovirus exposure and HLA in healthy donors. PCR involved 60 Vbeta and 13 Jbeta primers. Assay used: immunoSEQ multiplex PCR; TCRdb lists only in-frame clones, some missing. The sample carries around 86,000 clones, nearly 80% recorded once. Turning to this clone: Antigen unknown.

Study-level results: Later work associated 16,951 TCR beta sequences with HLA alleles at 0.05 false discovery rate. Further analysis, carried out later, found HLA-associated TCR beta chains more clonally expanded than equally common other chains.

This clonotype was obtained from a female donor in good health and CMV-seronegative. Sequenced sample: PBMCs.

The CDR3 sequence is CASSLIRANTEAFF. CDR3 nucleotide sequence: TGTGCCAGCAGCTTGATCAGGGCTAACACTGAAGCTTTCTTT. The J gene is TRBJ1-1, the V gene TRBV5-5, with a weak D call TRBD1 (5 bases). This CDR3 is 14 amino acids long. V lost 1 base and J 2 bases, leaving 9 bases between the germline ends. The germline gives CDR1 SGHKS, CDR2 YYEKEE (reference sequence).